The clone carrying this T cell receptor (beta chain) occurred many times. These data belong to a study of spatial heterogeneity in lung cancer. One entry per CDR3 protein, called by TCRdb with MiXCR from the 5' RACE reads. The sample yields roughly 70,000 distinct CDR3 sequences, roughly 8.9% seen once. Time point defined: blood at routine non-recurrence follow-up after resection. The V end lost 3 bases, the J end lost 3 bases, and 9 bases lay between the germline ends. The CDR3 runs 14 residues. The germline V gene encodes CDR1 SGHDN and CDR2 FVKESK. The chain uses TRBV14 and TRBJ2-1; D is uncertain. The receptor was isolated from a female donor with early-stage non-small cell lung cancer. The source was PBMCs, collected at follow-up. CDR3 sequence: CASSHPKGYNEQFF. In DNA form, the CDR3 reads TGTGCCAGCAGCCACCCCAAGGGCTACAATGAGCAGTTCTTC.